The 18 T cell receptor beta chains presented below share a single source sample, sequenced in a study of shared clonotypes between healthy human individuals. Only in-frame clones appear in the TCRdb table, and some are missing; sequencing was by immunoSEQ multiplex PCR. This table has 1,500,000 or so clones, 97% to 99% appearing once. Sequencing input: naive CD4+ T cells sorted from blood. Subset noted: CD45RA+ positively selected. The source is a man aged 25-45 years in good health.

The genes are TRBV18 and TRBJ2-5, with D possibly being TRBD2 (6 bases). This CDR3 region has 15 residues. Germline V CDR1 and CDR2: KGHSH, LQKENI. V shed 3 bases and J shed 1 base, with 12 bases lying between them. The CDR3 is CASSPLNGGQETQYF. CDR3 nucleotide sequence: TGTGCCAGCTCACCCTTGAACGGGGGCCAAGAGACCCAGTACTTC.

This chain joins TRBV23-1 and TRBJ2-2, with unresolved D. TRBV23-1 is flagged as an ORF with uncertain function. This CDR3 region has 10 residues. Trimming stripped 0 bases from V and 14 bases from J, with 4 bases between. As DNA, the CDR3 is TGCGCCAGCAGTCAATCCATACTGTTTTTT. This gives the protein CASSQSILFF.

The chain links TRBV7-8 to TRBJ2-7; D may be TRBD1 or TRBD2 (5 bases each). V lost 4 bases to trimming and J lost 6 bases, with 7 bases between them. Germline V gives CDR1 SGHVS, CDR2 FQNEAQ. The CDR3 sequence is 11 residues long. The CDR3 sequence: CASSWGTEQYF. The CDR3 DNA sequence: TGTGCCAGCAGCTGGGGGACCGAGCAGTACTTC.

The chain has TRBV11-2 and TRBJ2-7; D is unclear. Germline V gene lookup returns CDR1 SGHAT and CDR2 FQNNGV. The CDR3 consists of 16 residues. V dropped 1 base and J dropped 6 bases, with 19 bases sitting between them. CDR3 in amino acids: CASSLALLRITREQYF. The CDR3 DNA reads TGTGCCAGCAGCTTAGCGTTGTTAAGGATCACCCGCGAGCAGTACTTC.

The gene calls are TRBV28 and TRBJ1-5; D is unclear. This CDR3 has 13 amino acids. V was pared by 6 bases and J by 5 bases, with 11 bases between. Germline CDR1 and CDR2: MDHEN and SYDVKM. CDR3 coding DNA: TGTGCCAGCAGACCGACACCCGATCAGCCCCAGCATTTT. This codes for CASRPTPDQPQHF.

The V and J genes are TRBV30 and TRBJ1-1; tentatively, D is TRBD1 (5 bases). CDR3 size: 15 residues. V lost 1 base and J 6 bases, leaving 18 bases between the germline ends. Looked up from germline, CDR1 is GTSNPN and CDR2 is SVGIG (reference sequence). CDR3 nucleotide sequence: TGTGCCTGGAGTGACCCCCGGCAGGGTGGTGCTGAAGCTTTCTTT. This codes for CAWSDPRQGGAEAFF.

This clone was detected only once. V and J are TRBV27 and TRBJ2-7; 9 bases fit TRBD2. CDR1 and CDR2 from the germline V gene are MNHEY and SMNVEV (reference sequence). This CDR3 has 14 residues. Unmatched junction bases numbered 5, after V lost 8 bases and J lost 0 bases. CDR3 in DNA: TGTGCCAGCGGACCTAGCGGGAACTCCTACGAGCAGTACTTC. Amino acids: CASGPSGNSYEQYF.

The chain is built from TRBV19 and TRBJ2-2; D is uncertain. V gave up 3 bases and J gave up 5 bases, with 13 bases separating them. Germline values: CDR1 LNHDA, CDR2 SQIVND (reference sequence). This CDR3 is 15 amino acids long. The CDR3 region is CASSIYRDRTGELFF. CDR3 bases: TGTGCCAGTAGTATTTATAGGGATAGGACCGGGGAGCTGTTTTTT.

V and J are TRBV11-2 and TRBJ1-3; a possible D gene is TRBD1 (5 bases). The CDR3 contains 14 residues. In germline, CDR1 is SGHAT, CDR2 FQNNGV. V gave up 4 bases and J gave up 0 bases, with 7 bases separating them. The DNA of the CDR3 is TGTGCCAGCAGCTACGACAGCTCTGGAAACACCATATATTTT. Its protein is CASSYDSSGNTIYF. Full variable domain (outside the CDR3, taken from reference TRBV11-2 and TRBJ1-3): EAGVAQSPRYKIIEKRQSVAFWCNPISGHATLYWYQQILGQGPKLLIQFQNNGVVDDSQLPKDRFSAERLKGVDSTLKIQPAKLEDSAVYLCASSYDSSGNTIYFGEGSWLTVV.

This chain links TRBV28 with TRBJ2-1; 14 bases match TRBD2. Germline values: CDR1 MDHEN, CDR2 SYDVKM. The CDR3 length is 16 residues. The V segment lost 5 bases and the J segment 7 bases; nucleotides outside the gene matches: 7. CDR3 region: CASSRWGLAGDNEQFF. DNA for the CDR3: TGTGCCAGCAGTCGATGGGGACTAGCGGGAGATAATGAGCAGTTCTTC.

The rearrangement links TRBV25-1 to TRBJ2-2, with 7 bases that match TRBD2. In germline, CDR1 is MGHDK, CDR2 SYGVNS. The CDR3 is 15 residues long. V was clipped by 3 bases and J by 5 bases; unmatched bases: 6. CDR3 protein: CASSEGGRGTGELFF. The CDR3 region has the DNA TGTGCCAGCAGTGAGGGCGGGAGAGGTACCGGGGAGCTGTTTTTT.

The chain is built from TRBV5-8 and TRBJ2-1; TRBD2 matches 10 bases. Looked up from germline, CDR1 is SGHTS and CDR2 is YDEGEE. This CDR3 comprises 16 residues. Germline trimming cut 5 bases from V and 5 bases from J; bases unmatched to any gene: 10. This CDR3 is CASSMVRLAGDNEQFF. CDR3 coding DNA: TGTGCCAGCAGTATGGTCCGACTAGCGGGTGACAATGAGCAGTTCTTC.

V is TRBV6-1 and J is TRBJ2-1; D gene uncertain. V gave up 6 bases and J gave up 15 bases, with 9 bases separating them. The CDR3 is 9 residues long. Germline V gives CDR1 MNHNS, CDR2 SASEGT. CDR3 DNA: TGTGCCAGCAGCGCACTCCCGTTCTTC. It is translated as CASSALPFF.

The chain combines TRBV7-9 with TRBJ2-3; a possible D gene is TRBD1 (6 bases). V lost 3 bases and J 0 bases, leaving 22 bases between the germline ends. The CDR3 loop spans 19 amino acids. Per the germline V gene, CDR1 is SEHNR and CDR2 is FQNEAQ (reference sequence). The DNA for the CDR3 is TGTGCCAGCAGCTTTAGGCTACACGGGACACCGACTAGCACAGATACGCAGTATTTT. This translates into CASSFRLHGTPTSTDTQYF.

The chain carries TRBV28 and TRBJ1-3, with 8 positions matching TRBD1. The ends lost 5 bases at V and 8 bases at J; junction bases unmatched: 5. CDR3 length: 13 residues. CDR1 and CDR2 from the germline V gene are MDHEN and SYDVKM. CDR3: CASSIRQGYTIYF. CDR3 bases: TGTGCCAGCAGTATACGACAGGGGTACACCATATATTTT. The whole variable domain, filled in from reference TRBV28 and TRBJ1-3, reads DVKVTQSSRYLVKRTGEKVFLECVQDMDHENMFWYRQDPGLGLRLIYFSYDVKMKEKGDIPEGYSVSREKKERFSLILESASTNQTSMYLCASSIRQGYTIYFGEGSWLTVV.

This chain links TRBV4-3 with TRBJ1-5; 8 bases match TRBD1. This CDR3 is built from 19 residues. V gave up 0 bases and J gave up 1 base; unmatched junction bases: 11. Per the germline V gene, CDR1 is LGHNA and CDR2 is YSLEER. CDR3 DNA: TGCGCCAGCAGCCAAGAATGGTCAGGGGGCCTGGGGAGCAATCAGCCCCAGCATTTT. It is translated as CASSQEWSGGLGSNQPQHF.

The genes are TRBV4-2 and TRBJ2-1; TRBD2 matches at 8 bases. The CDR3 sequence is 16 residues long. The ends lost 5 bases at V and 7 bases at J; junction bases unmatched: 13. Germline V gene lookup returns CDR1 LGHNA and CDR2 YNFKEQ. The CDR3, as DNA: TGTGCCAGCAGCTCCTCAGCGGGAGCCGAGGGGAATGAGCAGTTCTTC. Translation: CASSSSAGAEGNEQFF.

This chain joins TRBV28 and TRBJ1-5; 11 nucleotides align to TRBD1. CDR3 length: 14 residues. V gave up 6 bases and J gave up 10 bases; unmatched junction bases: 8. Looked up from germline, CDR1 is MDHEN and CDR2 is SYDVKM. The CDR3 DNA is TGTGCCAGCAGCAGGACAGGGGGCTCGGTTCCCCAGCATTTT. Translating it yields CASSRTGGSVPQHF.